This entry features one T cell receptor beta chain sequence. Its antigen remains unidentified. PCR employed 60 Vbeta and 13 Jbeta primers. As originally analysed: A later analysis tallied some 80 million unique TCR beta chains, about 12 million of them shared. The repertoire was sequenced with immunoSEQ multiplex PCR; TCRdb's copy has only in-frame clones and lacks some. From that table come the V and J calls and clone size; the DNA was used to work out D and trimming. The table lists about 200,000 clones, approximately 80% of them singletons. This entry belongs to a study of cytomegalovirus exposure and HLA in healthy donors. The germline V gene encodes CDR1 SGHTA and CDR2 FQGNSA. The CDR3 runs to 14 residues. V was clipped by 3 bases and J by 3 bases; unmatched bases: 4. Broader study findings: Within an earlier analysis, most TCR beta V segments proved productive either about 90% or about 30% of the time.

The chain joins TRBV7-2 to TRBJ2-7; TRBD1 matches 8 bases. The sequenced sample consisted of PBMCs. The sequence came from a boy aged 2 to 10 in good health and CMV-seronegative. DNA of the CDR3: TGTGCCAGCAGCTTTCGACAGGGGAGCTACGAGCAGTACTTC. Translating it yields CASSFRQGSYEQYF.